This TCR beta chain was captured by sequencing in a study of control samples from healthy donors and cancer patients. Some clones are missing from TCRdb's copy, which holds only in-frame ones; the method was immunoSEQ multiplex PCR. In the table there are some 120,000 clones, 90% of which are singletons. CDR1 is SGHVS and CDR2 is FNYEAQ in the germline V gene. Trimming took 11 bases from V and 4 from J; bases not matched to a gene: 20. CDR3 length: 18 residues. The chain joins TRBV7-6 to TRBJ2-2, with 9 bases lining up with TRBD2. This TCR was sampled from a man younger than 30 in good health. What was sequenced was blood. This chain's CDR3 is CAGTEPRELAGITGELFF. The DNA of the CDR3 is TGTGCCGGCACCGAACCCAGAGAACTAGCGGGCATCACCGGGGAGCTGTTTTTT.